These T cell receptor beta chains were read from a single sample in a study of CXCR4 blockade with PD-1 therapy in pancreatic cancer. The data were produced by immunoSEQ multiplex PCR, yet TCRdb's version contains in-frame clones alone and is incomplete. This repertoire shows about 8,100 clones, less than 75% found once; its top ten account for roughly 7.2%. Sequenced: tumor tissue. These receptors all come from a human donor with pancreatic ductal adenocarcinoma. Each CDR3 is given with its conserved first and last residue. The D gene is left open where the match is weak. Only some rows state a clone size, as once, few, many or a class for expanded clones.

V gene: TRBV7-7; clone size: few; D gene: TRBD1; J gene: TRBJ2-5; CDR3 protein: CASSTGQLVETQYF; CDR3 DNA: TGTGCCAGCAGCACGGGACAGTTGGTTGAGACCCAGTACTTC
V gene: TRBV7-6; clone size: .; D gene: .; J gene: TRBJ2-2; CDR3 protein: CASSLGMGPGELFF; CDR3 DNA: TGTGCCAGCAGCTTAGGGATGGGCCCCGGGGAGCTGTTTTTT
V gene: TRBV7-6; clone size: .; D gene: TRBD1; J gene: TRBJ1-4; CDR3 protein: CASSQVFDRGDEKLFF; CDR3 DNA: TGTGCCAGCAGCCAAGTTTTTGACAGGGGCGACGAAAAACTGTTTTTT
V gene: TRBV10-3; clone size: .; D gene: TRBD2; J gene: TRBJ2-1; CDR3 protein: CAIRPGLGDNEQFF; CDR3 DNA: TGTGCCATCAGACCGGGACTAGGGGACAATGAGCAGTTCTTC
V gene: TRBV30; clone size: few; D gene: .; J gene: TRBJ2-1; CDR3 protein: CASYFTEGGMGEQFF; CDR3 DNA: TGTGCCTCTTACTTTACCGAAGGGGGGATGGGGGAGCAGTTCTTC
V gene: TRBV18; clone size: .; D gene: .; J gene: TRBJ2-3; CDR3 protein: CASSPTIHTDTQYF; CDR3 DNA: TGTGCCAGCTCACCTACTATCCACACAGATACGCAGTATTTT
V gene: TRBV30; clone size: few; D gene: .; J gene: TRBJ1-1; CDR3 protein: CAWTQKNTEAFF; CDR3 DNA: TGTGCCTGGACTCAGAAAAACACTGAAGCTTTCTTT
V gene: TRBV6-8; clone size: .; D gene: TRBD2; J gene: TRBJ2-1; CDR3 protein: CASSRLAGPYEQFF; CDR3 DNA: TGTGCCAGCAGCCGACTAGCGGGACCCTATGAGCAGTTCTTC
V gene: TRBV9; clone size: few; D gene: TRBD1; J gene: TRBJ2-5; CDR3 protein: CASSVGQGRTQYF; CDR3 DNA: TGTGCCAGCAGCGTTGGACAGGGTCGGACCCAGTACTTC
V gene: TRBV6-8; clone size: .; D gene: .; J gene: TRBJ1-4; CDR3 protein: CASSVLSGAGEKLFF; CDR3 DNA: TGTGCCAGCAGTGTGCTTTCGGGGGCGGGTGAAAAACTGTTTTTT
V gene: TRBV11-3; clone size: once; D gene: .; J gene: TRBJ2-1; CDR3 protein: CASSLGGLSSYNEQFF; CDR3 DNA: TGTGCCAGCAGCTTGGGGGGGCTAAGCTCCTACAATGAGCAGTTCTTC
V gene: TRBV19; clone size: few; D gene: .; J gene: TRBJ1-1; CDR3 protein: CASSIRSGIEAFF; CDR3 DNA: TGTGCCAGTAGTATAAGGTCAGGAATTGAAGCTTTCTTT
V gene: TRBV15; clone size: .; D gene: .; J gene: TRBJ2-3; CDR3 protein: CATSLGRGVDTQYF; CDR3 DNA: TGTGCCACCAGCCTCGGCAGGGGAGTAGATACGCAGTATTTT
V gene: TRBV5-1; clone size: .; D gene: TRBD1; J gene: TRBJ2-4; CDR3 protein: CASSLDAQGAVRGDIQYF; CDR3 DNA: TGCGCCAGCAGCTTGGATGCCCAGGGGGCGGTCAGAGGGGACATTCAGTACTTC
V gene: TRBV28; clone size: .; D gene: .; J gene: TRBJ2-6; CDR3 protein: CASSKQLSGANVLTF; CDR3 DNA: TGTGCCAGCAGCAAACAGCTCTCTGGGGCCAACGTCCTGACTTTC
V gene: TRBV29-1; clone size: .; D gene: TRBD1; J gene: TRBJ1-2; CDR3 protein: CSVEDEDRGLGYTF; CDR3 DNA: TGCAGCGTTGAAGACGAAGACAGGGGCCTAGGCTACACCTTC
V gene: TRBV11-3; clone size: many; D gene: .; J gene: TRBJ1-5; CDR3 protein: CASSLRESNQPQHF; CDR3 DNA: TGTGCCAGCAGCTTACGGGAAAGCAATCAGCCCCAGCATTTT
V gene: TRBV9; clone size: .; D gene: TRBD2; J gene: TRBJ2-5; CDR3 protein: CASSTGAGVQETQYF; CDR3 DNA: TGTGCCAGCAGCACCGGAGCGGGAGTTCAAGAGACCCAGTACTTC
V gene: TRBV29-1; clone size: few; D gene: TRBD1; J gene: TRBJ1-2; CDR3 protein: CSVEESDRADGYTF; CDR3 DNA: TGCAGCGTTGAAGAGTCTGACAGGGCGGATGGCTACACCTTC
V gene: TRBV14; clone size: .; D gene: .; J gene: TRBJ2-1; CDR3 protein: CASSQDLSSYNEQFF; CDR3 DNA: TGTGCCAGCAGCCAAGACTTGAGCTCCTACAATGAGCAGTTCTTC
V gene: TRBV15; clone size: .; D gene: .; J gene: TRBJ2-1; CDR3 protein: CATSRDGEGAEQFF; CDR3 DNA: TGTGCCACCAGCAGAGACGGTGAAGGGGCTGAGCAGTTCTTC
V gene: TRBV12-5; clone size: once; D gene: .; J gene: TRBJ1-1; CDR3 protein: CASGYGWGAFF; CDR3 DNA: TGTGCTAGTGGATACGGATGGGGAGCTTTCTTT
V gene: TRBV19; clone size: few; D gene: .; J gene: TRBJ2-7; CDR3 protein: CASNGKVTQYF; CDR3 DNA: TGTGCCAGTAATGGTAAGGTTACTCAGTACTTC
V gene: TRBV15; clone size: .; D gene: TRBD1; J gene: TRBJ2-3; CDR3 protein: CATSRGQGGYTQYF; CDR3 DNA: TGTGCCACCAGCAGAGGACAGGGGGGATATACGCAGTATTTT
V gene: TRBV7-2; clone size: .; D gene: .; J gene: TRBJ2-1; CDR3 protein: CASSPMGYNEQFF; CDR3 DNA: TGTGCCAGCAGCCCTATGGGGTACAATGAGCAGTTCTTC
V gene: TRBV11-3; clone size: .; D gene: .; J gene: TRBJ2-6; CDR3 protein: CASSPRGEGGRSGANVLTF; CDR3 DNA: TGTGCCAGCAGCCCTCGGGGGGAAGGGGGCCGCTCTGGGGCCAACGTCCTGACTTTC
V gene: TRBV18; clone size: .; D gene: TRBD2; J gene: TRBJ2-5; CDR3 protein: CASSPKLAGQETQYF; CDR3 DNA: TGTGCCAGCTCACCAAAACTAGCGGGTCAAGAGACCCAGTACTTC
V gene: TRBV14; clone size: .; D gene: .; J gene: TRBJ2-5; CDR3 protein: CASSHGFTQYF; CDR3 DNA: TGTGCCAGCAGCCATGGTTTTACCCAGTACTTC
V gene: TRBV10-3; clone size: .; D gene: .; J gene: TRBJ2-1; CDR3 protein: CAISETSEAQFF; CDR3 DNA: TGTGCCATCAGTGAGACGAGTGAAGCGCAGTTCTTC
V gene: TRBV27; clone size: few; D gene: TRBD2; J gene: TRBJ2-7; CDR3 protein: CASRLAGGPGEQYF; CDR3 DNA: TGTGCCAGCAGACTAGCGGGAGGGCCGGGGGAGCAGTACTTC
V gene: TRBV15; clone size: .; D gene: .; J gene: TRBJ1-2; CDR3 protein: CATSRDWRGDNYGYTF; CDR3 DNA: TGTGCCACCAGCAGAGATTGGCGGGGGGATAACTATGGCTACACCTTC
V gene: TRBV30; clone size: few; D gene: .; J gene: TRBJ1-2; CDR3 protein: CAWSVGGTHTF; CDR3 DNA: TGTGCCTGGAGTGTAGGTGGGACCCACACCTTC
V gene: TRBV11-3; clone size: .; D gene: .; J gene: TRBJ1-5; CDR3 protein: CASSFSGGNQPQHF; CDR3 DNA: TGTGCCAGCAGCTTCTCAGGGGGCAATCAGCCCCAGCATTTT